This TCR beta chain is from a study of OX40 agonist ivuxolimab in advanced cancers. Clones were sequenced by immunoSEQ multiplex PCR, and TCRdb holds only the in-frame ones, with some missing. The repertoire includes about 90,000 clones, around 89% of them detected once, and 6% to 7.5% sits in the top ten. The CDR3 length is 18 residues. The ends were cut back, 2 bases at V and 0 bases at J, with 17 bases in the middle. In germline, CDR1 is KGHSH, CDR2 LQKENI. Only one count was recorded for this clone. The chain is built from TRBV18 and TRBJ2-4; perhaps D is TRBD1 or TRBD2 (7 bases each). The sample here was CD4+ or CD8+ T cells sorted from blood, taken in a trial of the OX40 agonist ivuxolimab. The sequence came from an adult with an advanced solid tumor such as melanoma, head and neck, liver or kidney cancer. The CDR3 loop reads CASSPKNSGGVAKNIQYF. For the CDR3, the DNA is TGTGCCAGCTCACCAAAAAACTCAGGGGGGGTAGCCAAAAACATTCAGTACTTC.